These 25 T cell receptor beta chains were sequenced from one sample in a study of blood T cell repertoires in COVID-19. Sequencing used immunoSEQ multiplex PCR; TCRdb keeps in-frame clones, though not all of them. The sample has 150,000 to 200,000 clones, roughly 84% seen once. Sequenced: peripheral blood. The receptors were gathered from a woman aged 70-85 years with COVID-19, enrolled during active disease.

The rearrangement links TRBV9 to TRBJ2-5; the match to TRBD1 covers 8 bases. The junction had 5 bases not matched to a gene; V was cut back by 0 bases and J by 4 bases. The germline CDR1 and CDR2 sequences are SGDLS and YYNGEE. This CDR3 region has 15 residues. The DNA of the CDR3 is TGTGCCAGCAGCGTAGTGACAGGGGAACGAGAGACCCAGTACTTC. Translating gives CASSVVTGERETQYF.

This chain links TRBV29-1 with TRBJ1-2; weak D call: TRBD1 (5 bases). This CDR3 has 14 amino acids. V was cut by 0 bases and J by 7 bases, with 15 bases left in between. Germline values: CDR1 SQVTM, CDR2 ANQGSEA. CDR3 nucleotides: TGCAGCGTTGAAGATCGCCGGGGGAACGGTGGCTACACCTTC. Translation: CSVEDRRGNGGYTF.

The chain's CDR3 is CASSPMTASRMNTEAFF. DNA of the CDR3: TGTGCCAGCTCACCGATGACCGCCTCTAGAATGAACACTGAAGCTTTCTTT. The chain combines TRBV18 with TRBJ1-1; no clear D gene. Germline values: CDR1 KGHSH, CDR2 LQKENI. V lost 3 bases and J lost 0, with 17 bases in between. The CDR3 extends over 17 amino acids.

The V and J genes are TRBV5-4 and TRBJ2-6; unclear D gene. This CDR3 spans 16 amino acids. V lost 0 bases and J 0 bases, leaving 7 bases between the germline ends. Germline V CDR1 and CDR2: SGHNT, YYREEE (reference sequence). This CDR3 reads CASSLGSVSGANVLTF. The DNA of the CDR3 is TGTGCCAGCAGCTTGGGGAGTGTCTCTGGGGCCAACGTCCTGACTTTC.

This clone was seen a few times. The chain uses TRBV7-8 and TRBJ1-4; no definite D call. Germline CDR1 reads SGHVS; CDR2 reads FQNEAQ. Trimming removed 1 base from V and 8 bases from J, with 5 bases in between. This CDR3 contains 12 residues. The DNA of the CDR3 is TGTGCCAGCAGCTTAGGTCCAGAAAAACTGTTTTTT. It yields the protein CASSLGPEKLFF. Based on the CDR3 plus reference TRBV7-8 and TRBJ1-4, the full variable domain is GAGVSQSPRYKVAKRGQDVALRCDPISGHVSLFWYQQALGQGPEFLTYFQNEAQLDKSGLPSDRFFAERPEGSVSTLKIQRTQQEDSAVYLCASSLGPEKLFFGSGTQLSVL.

The genes are TRBV14 and TRBJ2-7; D is uncertain. Germline loops: CDR1 SGHDN, CDR2 FVKESK. The length of the CDR3 is 13 residues. Deletions cut 0 bases from V and 7 bases from J, with 10 bases between. The CDR3 loop reads CASSQEGPLEQYF. The CDR3 DNA follows: TGTGCCAGCAGCCAAGAGGGCCCGTTGGAGCAGTACTTC.

This clone has a handful of counts. The V gene is TRBV5-6, the J gene TRBJ1-2; D is possibly TRBD1 (6 bases). With 3 bases removed from V and 3 bases from J, the gap between germline ends came to 15 bases. The CDR3 covers 15 residues. The V gene's germline CDR1 is SGHDT and CDR2 YYEEEE. In DNA, the CDR3 is TGTGCCAGCAGCTCAACAGGGAAGGTTTACTATGGCTACACCTTC. Protein: CASSSTGKVYYGYTF.

CDR3 bases: TGTGCCAGCAGTCCGCCCGGGGGAAGGCGTAGCAATCAGCCCCAGCATTTT. Encoded protein: CASSPPGGRRSNQPQHF. The J gene is TRBJ1-5, the V gene TRBV28; D possibly corresponds to TRBD1 (5 bases). Trimming left V 5 bases short and J 0 bases short, with 17 bases between. CDR1 and CDR2 from the germline V gene are MDHEN and SYDVKM. The CDR3 runs 17 residues.

V and J are TRBV5-3 and TRBJ2-1; maybe TRBD2 (6 bases). TRBV5-3 is flagged as an ORF with uncertain function. This CDR3 is 16 amino acids long. Trimming pared 9 bases from V and 0 bases from J, leaving 19 bases between. DNA for the CDR3: TGTGCCATCATACGGAAACCGGGACTCTCCTACAATGAGCAGTTCTTC. It translates to CAIIRKPGLSYNEQFF.

A note on this clone: Other DNA sequences in this sample translate to the same CDR3. This chain uses TRBV6-5 with TRBJ1-2; 8 bases align to TRBD1. CDR1 is MNHEY and CDR2 is SVGAGI in the germline V gene. The junction had 4 bases not matched to a gene; V was cut back by 5 bases and J by 5 bases. This CDR3 has 13 amino acids. The CDR3, as DNA: TGTGCCAGCAGTCTAGACAGGGGTTATGGCTACACCTTC. Translation: CASSLDRGYGYTF.

The rearrangement uses TRBV10-3 and TRBJ1-4; maybe TRBD1 (5 bases). Deletions cut 1 base from V and 8 bases from J, with 14 bases between. Germline CDR1 is ENHRY and CDR2 is SYGVKD. This CDR3 has 15 amino acids. CDR3 nucleotides: TGTGCCATCAGTGAGTTCGCCCCGGGGGAGGAAAAACTGTTTTTT. Amino acid sequence: CAISEFAPGEEKLFF.

About this clone: A junction boundary mismatches the germline segment, possibly from a read error. This chain connects TRBV2 to TRBJ1-2, with D possibly being TRBD1 (6 bases). The V gene's germline CDR1 is SNHLY and CDR2 FYNNEI. There are 14 residues in the CDR3. CDR3 protein: CASSEESVKGEFPF. DNA of the CDR3: TGTGCCAGCAGTGAAGAATCTGTAAAGGGGGAATTCCCCTTC.

The V and J genes are TRBV5-1 and TRBJ2-5; 7 bases are a match to TRBD1. V trimming: 7 bases; J trimming: 2 bases; junction bases outside the gene matches: 14. There are 16 residues in the CDR3. CDR1 is SGHRS and CDR2 is YFSETQ in the germline V gene. The CDR3 coding sequence is TGCGCCAGCGCTCCGATATTACAGGGGCCTCAAGAGACCCAGTACTTC. It translates to CASAPILQGPQETQYF.

This chain uses TRBV5-1 with TRBJ2-4, with 8 nucleotides matching TRBD1. This CDR3 comprises 14 residues. Trimming removed 4 bases from V and 10 bases from J; junction bases left unmatched: 10. Per the germline V gene, CDR1 is SGHRS and CDR2 is YFSETQ. DNA of the CDR3: TGCGCCAGCAGCCTAGAACAGGGGGAGAGGATTCAGTACTTC. As protein: CASSLEQGERIQYF.

The chain joins TRBV6-5 to TRBJ2-7; TRBD2 is a possible D gene (6 bases). Germline V lookup: CDR1 MNHEY, CDR2 SVGAGI. Trimming pared 6 bases from V and 3 bases from J, leaving 15 bases between. The CDR3 spans 14 residues. In nucleotides, the CDR3 is TGTGCCAGCAGGCGCGGGGCTTCGGGCTACGAGCAGTACTTC. Its translation: CASRRGASGYEQYF.

J is TRBJ1-3 and V is TRBV4-2, with D unclear. V lost 2 bases and J lost 3, with 14 bases in between. Germline assignment: CDR1 LGHNA and CDR2 YNFKEQ. The CDR3 loop spans 16 amino acids. The CDR3 region is CASSQRPGVGGNTIYF. The CDR3 DNA reads as TGTGCCAGCAGCCAAAGACCTGGAGTTGGTGGAAACACCATATATTTT.

The chain employs TRBV19 and TRBJ2-3; D not certain. CDR1 is LNHDA, CDR2 SQIVND, per germline (reference sequence). The V and J ends lost 5 bases and 2 bases respectively, with 14 bases between them. The CDR3 extends over 15 amino acids. As DNA, the CDR3 is TGTGCCAGTAGTTCTCCCTCTATCTCCACAGATACGCAGTATTTT. The encoded protein is CASSSPSISTDTQYF.

This clone was found once. The rearrangement links TRBV6-6 to TRBJ1-5, with a tentative D call TRBD1 (6 bases). Deletions cut 5 bases from V and 3 bases from J, with 8 bases between. The CDR3 totals 13 residues. Germline CDR1 reads MNHNY; CDR2 reads SVGAGI (reference sequence). The CDR3 sequence: CASSPGDNQPQHF. As DNA, the CDR3 is TGTGCCAGCAGTCCAGGGGACAATCAGCCCCAGCATTTT.

The chain employs TRBV7-3 and TRBJ2-1; maybe TRBD2 (6 bases). This CDR3 spans 12 amino acids. V lost 10 bases and J lost 5, with 12 bases in between. The V gene's germline CDR1 is SGHTA and CDR2 FQGTGA. In DNA, the CDR3 is TGTGCCACCTCCGGGACTCACAATGAGCAGTTCTTC. Translated, it gives CATSGTHNEQFF.

The gene calls are TRBV29-1 and TRBJ2-7, with 8 bases aligning to TRBD1. Germline CDR1 is SQVTM and CDR2 is ANQGSEA. Trimming took 6 bases from V and 5 from J; bases not matched to a gene: 6. This CDR3 has 12 residues. The CDR3 here is CSVTTGVDEQYV. In DNA, the CDR3 is TGCAGCGTCACGACAGGGGTGGACGAGCAGTACGTC.

The rearrangement joins TRBV30 to TRBJ1-1; D is perhaps TRBD1 (5 bases). The CDR3 totals 11 residues. Between the trimmed V and J ends, which lost 1 base and 11 bases, there was a span of 11 bases. Germline lookup yields CDR1 GTSNPN and CDR2 SVGIG (reference sequence). The CDR3 DNA follows: TGTGCCTGGAGTGCGGGGGTGAATGCTTTCTTT. Protein product: CAWSAGVNAFF.

There are a few counts of this clone. This rearrangement joins TRBV6-5 to TRBJ2-7, with D possibly being TRBD1 (6 bases). The CDR3 loop spans 13 amino acids. V was cut by 4 bases and J by 4 bases, with 11 bases left in between. The germline V gene has CDR1 MNHEY and CDR2 SVGAGI. This CDR3 is CASSLTGAYEQYF. In DNA form, the CDR3 reads TGTGCCAGCAGTTTGACAGGCGCGTACGAGCAGTACTTC.

The rearrangement joins TRBV10-3 to TRBJ1-2, with D possibly being TRBD1 (6 bases). V lost 4 bases, J lost 8 bases, and 14 bases lay in between. The CDR3 has 13 amino acids. Germline V gene sequence: CDR1 ENHRY, CDR2 SYGVKD. CDR3 nucleotide sequence: TGTGCCATCAGTGTGAAGGGGGAGGGAGGCTACACCTTC. Its protein product is CAISVKGEGGYTF.

This chain links TRBV6-5 with TRBJ2-1; maybe TRBD1 (6 bases). This CDR3 is 13 amino acids long. Germline loops: CDR1 MNHEY, CDR2 SVGAGI. Trimming removed 8 bases at V and 2 bases at J, with 10 bases between. The CDR3: CASGRTAYNEQFF. The CDR3 bases are TGTGCCAGCGGCCGGACAGCCTACAATGAGCAGTTCTTC.

The V and J genes are TRBV3-1 (or the pseudogene TRBV3-2) and TRBJ2-3; 7 bases line up with TRBD2. Germline CDR1 LGHDT, CDR2 YNNKEL (reference sequence). Unmatched junction bases numbered 9, after V lost 1 base and J lost 5 bases. The CDR3 consists of 16 residues. Here the CDR3 DNA reads TGTGCCAGCAGCCAAGCTAGCGGAAGAACGGGAGATACGCAGTATTTT. Translating gives CASSQASGRTGDTQYF.